Listed below are T cell receptor beta chains from one sample, sequenced in a study of T-cell reconstitution after alpha-beta-depleted transplantation in children. MiXCR, run by TCRdb on the PCR reads, gives a single entry per CDR3 protein. The sample lists about 210,000 distinct CDR3 sequences, roughly 18% occurring once. The material sequenced was PBMCs, mostly from graft donor cells, taken 360 days after TCRalphabeta/CD19-depleted stem cell transplant. The receptors originated from a male patient aged 2-15 years who had a stem cell transplant for acute lymphoblastic leukemia, so the T cells may come from the graft donor. CDR3s include the opening cysteine and the closing phenylalanine or tryptophan. The D gene is left open where the match is weak. Not all rows give a size; the values are once, few, many and, for expanded clones, a class.

V gene	D gene	J gene	clone size	CDR3 DNA	CDR3 protein
TRBV2	NA	TRBJ2-2	NA	TGTGCCAGCAGCTTGGACCACCCGAACACCGGGGAGCTGTTTTTT	CASSLDHPNTGELFF
TRBV7-9	TRBD2	TRBJ2-7	NA	TGTGCCAGCAGCTTCCCTAGCGGGGCAGCGTACGAGCAGTACTTC	CASSFPSGAAYEQYF
TRBV4-3	NA	TRBJ2-7	NA	TGCGCCAGCAGCCAAGATTGGGGGATTGATTACGAGCAGTACTTC	CASSQDWGIDYEQYF
TRBV7-2	NA	TRBJ2-3	few	TGTGCCAGCAGGTCGGGGAGAGGGGCTACAGATACGCAGTATTTT	CASRSGRGATDTQYF
TRBV20-1	TRBD2	TRBJ2-5	few	TGCAGTGGTCAGCGGGGCGAGACCCAGTACTTC	CSGQRGETQYF
TRBV27	NA	TRBJ2-1	many	TGTGCCAGCAGTTCTCAGACAGGGAGGGATGAGCAGTTCTTC	CASSSQTGRDEQFF
TRBV5-1	NA	TRBJ2-2	NA	TGCGCCAGCAGCTTGGGAAGCCGAGGGACCGGGGAGCTGTTTTTT	CASSLGSRGTGELFF
TRBV12-3/TRBV12-4	NA	TRBJ2-7	few	TGTGCCAGCAGTCCCCAGAGAGGGTACGAGCAGTACTTC	CASSPQRGYEQYF
TRBV28	TRBD2	TRBJ2-7	NA	TGTGCCAGCAGCTTGGCGGGGGACTACGAGCAGTACTTC	CASSLAGDYEQYF
TRBV4-2	TRBD2	TRBJ2-3	many	TGTGCCAGCAGCCAGGGGACTAGCGGGAGCACAGATACGCAGTATTTT	CASSQGTSGSTDTQYF
TRBV5-1	NA	TRBJ2-2	NA	TGCGCCAGCAGCTCTACGCAGACAGAAAACACCGGGGAGCTGTTTTTT	CASSSTQTENTGELFF
TRBV5-5	NA	TRBJ1-3	NA	TGTGCCAGCACCCTTGCCAACCCTGGAAACACCATATATTTT	CASTLANPGNTIYF
TRBV15	NA	TRBJ2-3	few	TGTGCCACCAGCAGAGATCGGTTAGGTACGCAGTATTTT	CATSRDRLGTQYF
TRBV10-3	NA	TRBJ1-1	NA	TGTGCCATCAGTGAGTCGCGGACACCGAACACTGAAGCTTTCTTT	CAISESRTPNTEAFF
TRBV11-3	TRBD1	TRBJ1-2	NA	TGTGCCAGCAGCTTAGATTGGGACAGAGCTAACTATGGCTACACCTTC	CASSLDWDRANYGYTF
TRBV10-1	TRBD2	TRBJ2-1	NA	TGCGCCAGCAGTGGGGGTAGCGGGGCTCACAATGAGCAGTTCTTC	CASSGGSGAHNEQFF
TRBV6-2/TRBV6-3	TRBD1	TRBJ1-4	few	TGTGCCAGCAGTTACACCGGACAGGGTAATGAAAAACTGTTTTTT	CASSYTGQGNEKLFF
TRBV12-3/TRBV12-4	NA	TRBJ2-1	many	TGTGCCAGTGTCGCTAGCTCCTACAATGAGCAGTTCTTC	CASVASSYNEQFF
TRBV4-2	TRBD1	TRBJ2-1	few	TGTGCCAGCAAGAGGGACAGGGGGACCTACAATGAGCAGTTCTTC	CASKRDRGTYNEQFF